A single T cell receptor (beta chain) is shown here with its context. Its target is not known. This entry comes from a study of cytomegalovirus exposure and HLA in healthy donors. The study's findings and limits: In a later analysis, V- and J-gene trimming of beta chains associated with a DCLRE1C missense variant, replicated independently. An observed cluster of highly shared sequence variants was recorded as a likely sequencing artifact.

This PCR relied on a set of 60 Vbeta primers and 13 Jbeta primers. Assay: immunoSEQ multiplex PCR; the TCRdb copy retains only in-frame clones and omits some. The table shows roughly 200,000 clones, with roughly 90% occurring only once. Trimming shortened V by 2 bases and J by 7 bases, and 7 bases separated the two germline ends. The CDR3 is 12 residues long. Germline V gene lookup returns CDR1 SGHRS and CDR2 YFSETQ. The specimen was PBMCs. The chain combines TRBV5-1 with TRBJ2-1; D gene ambiguous. The receptor was isolated from a woman in her thirties in good health and CMV-seronegative. The CDR3, as DNA: TGCGCCAGCAGCTTTGCGTCGAATGAGCAGTTCTTC. Translation gives CASSFASNEQFF.